These 7 T cell receptor beta chains were all obtained from the same sample, sequenced in a study of T cells in Graves' hyperthyroidism and ophthalmopathy. Amplification yielded TCR beta CDR3 regions, with RNA transcripts as the source. First-round RT-PCR with HTBI primers amplified the TCR CDR3 region. In TCRdb, the multiplex PCR reads were re-called with MiXCR into one record per CDR3 protein. The repertoire holds around 800,000 distinct CDR3 sequences, 35% to 40% seen once, with about 9% in the top ten. The sequenced sample was blood. The receptor source for this set is a man younger than 35 with Graves' hyperthyroidism.

This clonotype has more than one count but fewer than ten. The chain employs TRBV5-8 and TRBJ1-2; D is ambiguous. CDR3 length: 15 residues. Trimming left V 4 bases short and J 0 bases short, with 13 bases between. Germline CDR1 is SGHTS and CDR2 is YDEGEE. CDR3 amino acids: CASSTDWNSNYGYTF. The CDR3 region has the DNA TGTGCCAGCAGCACGGACTGGAATTCTAACTATGGCTACACCTTC.

This clonotype was found a few times. The V and J genes are TRBV9 and TRBJ2-7, with D possibly TRBD1 on 5 matching bases. This CDR3 has 16 amino acids. Trimming left V 0 bases short and J 2 bases short, with 15 bases between. In germline, CDR1 is SGDLS, CDR2 YYNGEE. CDR3 in DNA: TGTGCCAGCAGCGTAGACGGAGACAGTTCCCCCTACGAGCAGTACTTC. It encodes CASSVDGDSSPYEQYF.

This chain uses TRBV25-1 with TRBJ2-5; D possibly matches TRBD1 or TRBD2 (5 bases each). Trimming pared 5 bases from V and 4 bases from J, leaving 14 bases between. The CDR3 totals 14 residues. In germline, CDR1 is MGHDK, CDR2 SYGVNS. The CDR3 region is CASSLPGPPETQYF. CDR3 nucleotides: TGTGCCAGCAGTTTACCGGGACCGCCAGAGACCCAGTACTTC.

This clonotype was detected only a few times. The chain couples TRBV20-1 to TRBJ1-5; no clear D gene. CDR1 DFQATT and CDR2 SNEGSKA come from the germline V gene (reference sequence). This CDR3 spans 14 amino acids. V lost 6 bases and J 3 bases, leaving 15 bases between the germline ends. CDR3: CSATARNHNQPQHF. CDR3 nucleotides: TGCAGTGCCACTGCGCGCAACCACAATCAGCCCCAGCATTTT.

This rearrangement joins TRBV7-9 to TRBJ1-2, with 10 bases lining up with TRBD1. Germline loops: CDR1 SEHNR, CDR2 FQNEAQ (reference sequence). This CDR3 has 14 amino acids. With 5 bases clipped from V and 6 bases from J, the junction kept 6 bases outside the gene matches. The CDR3 loop is CASSLPGTGDGYTF. The CDR3 coding sequence is TGTGCCAGCAGCCTACCCGGGACAGGGGATGGCTACACCTTC. Full variable domain (missing parts from reference TRBV7-9 and TRBJ1-2): DTGVSQNPRHKITKRGQNVTFRCDPISEHNRLYWYRQTLGQGPEFLTYFQNEAQLEKSRLLSDRFSAERPKGSFSTLEIQRTEQGDSAMYLCASSLPGTGDGYTFGSGTRLTVV.

This clonotype was detected only a few times. The J gene is TRBJ2-5, the V gene TRBV5-1, with D maybe TRBD2 (6 bases). The CDR3 sequence is 16 residues long. Trimming shortened V by 3 bases and J by 1 base, and 16 bases separated the two germline ends. Germline CDR1 and CDR2: SGHRS and YFSETQ. The CDR3 reads CASSWGSGNFQETQYF. CDR3 bases: TGCGCCAGCAGCTGGGGTAGCGGAAACTTCCAAGAGACCCAGTACTTC.

V gene TRBV5-1 combines with J gene TRBJ1-1; D is uncertain. The CDR3 is 13 residues long. In germline, CDR1 is SGHRS, CDR2 YFSETQ. Trimming shortened V by 2 bases and J by 6 bases, and 11 bases separated the two germline ends. CDR3 sequence reads: CASSLDTESEAFF. CDR3 bases: TGCGCCAGCAGCTTAGACACTGAATCTGAAGCTTTCTTT.